The rows below give T cell receptor beta chains drawn from one sample of a study of beta chain features in type 1 diabetes. Measured with immunoSEQ multiplex PCR; TCRdb has only the in-frame clones, and not every one. Found here are hundreds of thousands of clones, roughly two thirds of them singletons; the top ten hold about 0.05%. The sequenced material came from naive CD4+ T cells from blood. The receptors originated from a man younger than 45 in good health. The CDR3 runs from the conserved cysteine through the conserved F or W. Each record gives: V gene, D gene, clone size, J gene, CDR3 length, CDR3 protein, CDR3 DNA. The D gene is left open where the match is weak. The size entry is marked missing in some rows and otherwise reads once, few, many or a size class.

TRBV5-1	TRBD1	.	TRBJ2-4	15	CASSYFPGTGDIQYF	TGCGCCAGCAGCTATTTTCCCGGGACAGGGGACATTCAGTACTTC
TRBV29-1	TRBD2	.	TRBJ2-7	12	CSARLAAPEQYF	TGCAGCGCTCGACTAGCGGCTCCCGAGCAGTACTTC
TRBV5-1	.	.	TRBJ2-7	13	CASSLTGSYEQYF	TGCGCCAGCAGCTTGACAGGGTCCTACGAGCAGTACTTC
TRBV7-8	.	.	TRBJ2-7	13	CASSLEGRGEQYF	TGTGCCAGCAGCTTAGAGGGCAGGGGCGAGCAGTACTTC
TRBV11-2	.	.	TRBJ2-1	15	CASSPEGIRDYEQFF	TGTGCCAGCAGCCCCGAGGGTATTAGGGACTATGAGCAGTTCTTC
TRBV30	.	.	TRBJ2-3	11	CAWSVSNTQYF	TGTGCCTGGAGTGTTTCTAATACGCAGTATTTT
TRBV30	.	few	TRBJ2-7	13	CAWSDRTNYEQYF	TGTGCCTGGAGTGACAGAACAAACTACGAGCAGTACTTC
TRBV9	.	once	TRBJ1-2	12	CASSVVGGGYTF	TGTGCCAGCAGCGTAGTTGGGGGCGGCTACACCTTC
TRBV4-1	TRBD2	.	TRBJ2-3	16	CASSQGLAGGTDTQYF	TGCGCCAGCAGCCAAGGACTAGCGGGCGGCACAGATACGCAGTATTTT
TRBV2	.	.	TRBJ2-3	12	CASRRDADTQYF	TGTGCCAGCCGCCGGGACGCAGATACGCAGTATTTT
TRBV29-1	.	few	TRBJ2-3	10	CSVVEGSRYF	TGCAGCGTTGTGGAGGGGAGCAGGTATTTT
TRBV29-1	.	few	TRBJ2-7	11	CSVRESYEQYF	TGCAGCGTACGGGAATCCTACGAGCAGTACTTC
TRBV6-5	.	few	TRBJ2-3	11	CASSWADTQYF	TGTGCCAGCAGCTGGGCGGATACGCAGTATTTT
TRBV29-1	TRBD1	.	TRBJ2-1	12	CSAWDSYNEQFF	TGCAGCGCCTGGGACAGCTACAATGAGCAGTTCTTC
TRBV6-6	.	.	TRBJ2-5	14	CASSSGNTQETQYF	TGTGCCAGCAGCTCTGGTAATACACAAGAGACCCAGTACTTC
TRBV7-2	TRBD1	.	TRBJ2-3	14	CASSRTPGTGRQYF	TGTGCCAGCAGTCGAACCCCCGGGACAGGCCGGCAGTATTTT
TRBV4-3	.	few	TRBJ2-1	14	CASSQDAVYNEQFF	TGCGCCAGCAGCCAAGACGCAGTCTACAATGAGCAGTTCTTC
TRBV30	.	.	TRBJ1-5	13	CAWSVGAAQPQHF	TGTGCCTGGAGTGTGGGAGCGGCACAGCCCCAGCATTTT
TRBV29-1	.	.	TRBJ2-1	11	CSVEVVFEQFF	TGCAGCGTCGAGGTGGTGTTTGAGCAGTTCTTC
TRBV5-4	.	few	TRBJ2-1	15	CASSLVPFSYNEQFF	TGTGCCAGCAGCTTGGTTCCGTTTTCCTACAATGAGCAGTTCTTC
TRBV29-1	.	.	TRBJ2-3	11	CSLGHIDTQYF	TGCAGCCTTGGACATATAGATACGCAGTATTTT
TRBV23-1	.	.	TRBJ1-1	18	CASSQSYPTLEANTEAFF	TGCGCCAGCAGTCAATCGTATCCCACCCTCGAAGCAAACACTGAAGCTTTCTTT
TRBV5-1	.	.	TRBJ1-1	12	CASRSPVTEAFF	TGCGCCAGCCGTAGCCCGGTCACTGAAGCTTTCTTT
TRBV6-5	.	.	TRBJ2-7	12	CASKGRDYEQYF	TGTGCCAGCAAGGGCCGTGACTACGAGCAGTACTTC
TRBV2	.	.	TRBJ2-1	10	CASRGTEQFF	TGTGCCAGCAGAGGGACAGAGCAGTTCTTC
TRBV5-4	TRBD1	.	TRBJ2-3	16	CASSHDRGLSTDTQYF	TGTGCCAGCAGCCATGACAGGGGCCTGAGCACAGATACGCAGTATTTT
TRBV25-1	TRBD1	few	TRBJ2-3	16	CASSTLGQAIQDTQYF	TGTGCCAGCAGTACGCTGGGACAGGCCATCCAAGATACGCAGTATTTT
TRBV7-2	.	.	TRBJ2-1	13	CASSLAPYNEQFF	TGTGCCAGCAGCCTTGCTCCCTACAATGAGCAGTTCTTC
TRBV4-3	TRBD1	few	TRBJ2-1	17	CASSQEASGQTYNEQFF	TGCGCCAGCAGCCAAGAGGCCTCGGGACAGACCTACAATGAGCAGTTCTTC
TRBV5-1	.	few	TRBJ2-7	12	CASSPGKNEQYF	TGCGCCAGCAGCCCCGGGAAAAACGAGCAGTACTTC
TRBV5-1	.	few	TRBJ2-5	15	CASSLLLADEETQYF	TGCGCCAGCAGCTTGCTGCTGGCGGATGAAGAGACCCAGTACTTC
TRBV2	.	.	TRBJ1-2	12	CASRTGAYGYTF	TGTGCCAGCAGGACCGGCGCCTATGGCTACACCTTC
TRBV7-9	TRBD2	.	TRBJ2-5	16	CASSPFPSGGAETQYF	TGTGCCAGCAGCCCCTTCCCTAGCGGGGGGGCAGAGACCCAGTACTTC
TRBV19	.	once	TRBJ2-1	15	CASMYTGAGYNEQFF	TGTGCCAGTATGTACACCGGGGCTGGCTACAATGAGCAGTTCTTC
TRBV29-1	TRBD1	.	TRBJ2-5	12	CSVRDREETQYF	TGCAGCGTCCGGGACAGGGAGGAGACCCAGTACTTC
TRBV9	TRBD2	.	TRBJ2-1	15	CASSARLAGDNEQFF	TGTGCCAGCAGCGCCCGACTAGCGGGAGACAATGAGCAGTTCTTC
TRBV5-6	.	.	TRBJ2-4	17	CASSLVLAELAKNIQYF	TGTGCCAGCAGCTTGGTTCTAGCAGAACTAGCCAAAAACATTCAGTACTTC
TRBV30	TRBD1	few	TRBJ2-2	16	CAWSATDRAVTGELFF	TGTGCCTGGAGTGCAACGGACAGGGCGGTCACCGGGGAGCTGTTTTTT
TRBV25-1	.	.	TRBJ2-7	10	CASSLYEQYF	TGTGCCAGCAGCTTATACGAGCAGTACTTC
TRBV10-3	.	.	TRBJ2-5	13	CAISESPEETQYF	TGTGCCATCAGTGAGTCGCCGGAAGAGACCCAGTACTTC
TRBV5-4	TRBD2	.	TRBJ2-1	15	CASSLTSGGYNEQFF	TGTGCCAGCAGTTTAACTAGCGGGGGATACAATGAGCAGTTCTTC
TRBV28	.	.	TRBJ1-5	14	CASSATGYNQPQHF	TGTGCCAGCAGTGCCACAGGGTACAATCAGCCCCAGCATTTT
TRBV29-1	.	.	TRBJ2-1	9	CSVDAGQFF	TGCAGCGTTGACGCGGGGCAGTTCTTC
TRBV30	TRBD2	.	TRBJ2-3	14	CAWKRLAGVDTQYF	TGTGCCTGGAAAAGGCTAGCGGGGGTGGATACGCAGTATTTT
TRBV25-1	.	few	TRBJ2-7	14	CASTAVLPSYEQYF	TGTGCCAGCACCGCAGTCCTCCCTTCCTACGAGCAGTACTTC
TRBV30	.	.	TRBJ1-2	11	CACRGIDGYTF	TGTGCCTGCAGGGGAATAGATGGCTACACCTTC
TRBV30	.	once	TRBJ2-5	14	CAWSPTRMEGTQYF	TGTGCCTGGAGTCCCACCCGGATGGAAGGGACCCAGTACTTC
TRBV5-1	.	.	TRBJ2-1	16	CASSLEAGPGGNEQFF	TGCGCCAGCAGCTTGGAGGCAGGCCCCGGGGGCAATGAGCAGTTCTTC
TRBV20-1	TRBD2	.	TRBJ2-1	10	CSASSGRLFF	TGCAGTGCTTCTAGCGGGAGGCTCTTCTTC
TRBV2	.	.	TRBJ1-2	11	CASSDSYGYTF	TGTGCCAGCAGTGACAGCTATGGCTACACCTTC
TRBV30	.	.	TRBJ2-3	11	CAWVATDTQYF	TGTGCCTGGGTGGCCACAGATACGCAGTATTTT
TRBV19	.	.	TRBJ2-5	14	CASSPRTRGETQYF	TGTGCCAGTAGCCCCCGGACAAGGGGAGAGACCCAGTACTTC
TRBV29-1	.	.	TRBJ2-5	14	CSVEDVMGRQTQYF	TGCAGCGTTGAAGATGTCATGGGCAGACAGACCCAGTACTTC
TRBV15	.	.	TRBJ2-3	12	CATSTRGNTQYF	TGTGCCACCAGCACAAGGGGAAATACGCAGTATTTT
TRBV10-3	.	.	TRBJ1-1	11	CAISVRDEAFF	TGTGCCATCAGTGTTAGAGACGAAGCTTTCTTT